The TCR beta chain described here comes from a study of T cells in Graves' hyperthyroidism and ophthalmopathy. The V and J ends lost 0 bases and 3 bases respectively, with 4 bases between them. Germline V CDR1 and CDR2: SGHRS, YFSETQ. This CDR3 has 12 residues. The table lists this clonotype with many counts. RNA transcripts gave rise to amplified TCR beta CDR3 regions. An initial round of RT-PCR targeting the TCR CDR3 relied on the HTBI primer set. Each CDR3 protein gets one entry after TCRdb re-called the multiplex PCR reads with MiXCR. The sample contains approximately 430,000 distinct CDR3 sequences, approximately 15% of which appear only once.

The sequencing sample was made of blood. The chain combines TRBV5-1 with TRBJ2-7; D is unresolved. This TCR came from a woman aged 18-29 years with Graves' hyperthyroidism. The CDR3, as DNA: TGCGCCAGCAGCTTGGAGGGCTACGAGCAGTACTTC. This translates into CASSLEGYEQYF.